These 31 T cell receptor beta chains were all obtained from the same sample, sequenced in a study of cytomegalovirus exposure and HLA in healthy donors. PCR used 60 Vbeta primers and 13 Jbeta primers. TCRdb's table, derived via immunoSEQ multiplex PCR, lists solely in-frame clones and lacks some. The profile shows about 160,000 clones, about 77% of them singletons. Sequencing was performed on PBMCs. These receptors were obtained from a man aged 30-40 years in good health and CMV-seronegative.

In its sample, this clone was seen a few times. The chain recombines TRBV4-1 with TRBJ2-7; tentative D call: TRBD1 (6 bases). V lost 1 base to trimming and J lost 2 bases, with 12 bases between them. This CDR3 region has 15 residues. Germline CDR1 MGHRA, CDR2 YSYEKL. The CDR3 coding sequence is TGCGCCAGCAGCCAAGGGGCAGGGGTCCCCTACGAGCAGTACTTC. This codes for CASSQGAGVPYEQYF.

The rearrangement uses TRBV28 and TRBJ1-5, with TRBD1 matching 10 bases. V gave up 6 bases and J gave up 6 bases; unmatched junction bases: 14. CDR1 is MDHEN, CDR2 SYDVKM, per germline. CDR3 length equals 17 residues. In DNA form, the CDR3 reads TGTGCCAGCAGAATCCCCGGGACAGGGGAGTTCTCTCAGCCCCAGCATTTT. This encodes CASRIPGTGEFSQPQHF.

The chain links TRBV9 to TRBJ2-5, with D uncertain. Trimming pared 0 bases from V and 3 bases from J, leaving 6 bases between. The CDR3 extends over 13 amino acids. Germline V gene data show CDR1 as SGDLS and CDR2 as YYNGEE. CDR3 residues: CASSVVPEETQYF. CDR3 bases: TGTGCCAGCAGCGTAGTCCCGGAAGAGACCCAGTACTTC.

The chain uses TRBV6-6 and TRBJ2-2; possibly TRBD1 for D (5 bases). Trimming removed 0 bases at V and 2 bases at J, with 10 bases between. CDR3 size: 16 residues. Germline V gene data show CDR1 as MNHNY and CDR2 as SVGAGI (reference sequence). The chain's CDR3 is CASSYSWTSNTGELFF. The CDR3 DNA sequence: TGTGCCAGCAGTTACTCTTGGACATCCAACACCGGGGAGCTGTTTTTT.

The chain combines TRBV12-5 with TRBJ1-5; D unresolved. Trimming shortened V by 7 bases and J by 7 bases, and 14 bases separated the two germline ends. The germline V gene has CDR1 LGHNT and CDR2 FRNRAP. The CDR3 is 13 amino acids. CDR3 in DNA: TGTGCTAGTGCCCCGGCCGACGGGCAGCCCCAGCATTTT. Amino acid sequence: CASAPADGQPQHF.

The CDR3 nucleotides are TGTGCCAGTAGTATCGGGTTGGACAGGAATAGCAATCAGCCCCAGCATTTT. It codes for CASSIGLDRNSNQPQHF. The V gene is TRBV19, the J gene TRBJ1-5; 7 nucleotides agree with TRBD1. Germline CDR1 reads LNHDA; CDR2 reads SQIVND (reference sequence). The CDR3 covers 17 residues. V lost 3 bases to trimming and J lost 0 bases; unmatched junction nucleotides: 8.

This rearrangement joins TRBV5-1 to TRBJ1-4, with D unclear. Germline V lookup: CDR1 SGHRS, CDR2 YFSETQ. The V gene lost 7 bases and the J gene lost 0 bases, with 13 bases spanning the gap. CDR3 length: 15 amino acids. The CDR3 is CASSATGTTNEKLFF. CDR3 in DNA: TGCGCCAGCTCCGCAACCGGGACAACTAATGAAAAACTGTTTTTT. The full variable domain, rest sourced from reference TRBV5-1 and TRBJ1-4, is KAGVTQTPRYLIKTRGQQVTLSCSPISGHRSVSWYQQTPGQGLQFLFEYFSETQRNKGNFPGRFSGRQFSNSRSEMNVSTLELGDSALYLCASSATGTTNEKLFFGSGTQLSVL.

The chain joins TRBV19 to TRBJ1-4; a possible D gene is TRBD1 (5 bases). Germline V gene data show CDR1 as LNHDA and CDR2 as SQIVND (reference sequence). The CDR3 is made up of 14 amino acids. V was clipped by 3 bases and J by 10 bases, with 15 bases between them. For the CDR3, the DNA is TGTGCCAGTAGTATTCAACAGGATTATGGAAAACTGTTTTTT. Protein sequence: CASSIQQDYGKLFF.

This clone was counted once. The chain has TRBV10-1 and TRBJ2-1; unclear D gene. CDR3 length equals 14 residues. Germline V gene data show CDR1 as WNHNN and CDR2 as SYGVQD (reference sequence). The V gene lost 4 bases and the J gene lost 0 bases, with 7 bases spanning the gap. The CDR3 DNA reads TGCGCCAGCAGTGCGCGAAGCTCCTACAATGAGCAGTTCTTC. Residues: CASSARSSYNEQFF.

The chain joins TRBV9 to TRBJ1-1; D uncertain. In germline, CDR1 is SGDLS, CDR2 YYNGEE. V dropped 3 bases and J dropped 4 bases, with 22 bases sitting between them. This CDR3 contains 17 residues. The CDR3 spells CASSASSWEVGGTEAFF. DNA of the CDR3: TGTGCCAGCAGCGCCAGTTCTTGGGAGGTGGGAGGCACTGAAGCTTTCTTT.

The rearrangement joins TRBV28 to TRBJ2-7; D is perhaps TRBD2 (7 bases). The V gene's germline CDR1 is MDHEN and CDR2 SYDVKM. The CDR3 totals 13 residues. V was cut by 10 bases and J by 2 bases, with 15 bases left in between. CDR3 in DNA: TGTGCCATCAAAGGGGGGGCGACCTACGAGCAGTACTTC. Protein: CAIKGGATYEQYF.

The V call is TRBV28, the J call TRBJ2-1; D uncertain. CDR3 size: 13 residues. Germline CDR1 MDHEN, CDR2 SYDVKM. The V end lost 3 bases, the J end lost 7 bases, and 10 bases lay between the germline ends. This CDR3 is CASSFNYLNEQFF. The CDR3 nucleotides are TGTGCCAGCAGTTTCAACTATTTGAATGAGCAGTTCTTC.

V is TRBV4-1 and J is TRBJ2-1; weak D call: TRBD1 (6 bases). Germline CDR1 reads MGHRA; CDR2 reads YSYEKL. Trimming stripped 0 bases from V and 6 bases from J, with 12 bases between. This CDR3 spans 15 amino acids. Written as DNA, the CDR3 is TGCGCCAGCAGCCAAGACAGGGGCTCGGGCAATGAGCAGTTCTTC. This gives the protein CASSQDRGSGNEQFF.

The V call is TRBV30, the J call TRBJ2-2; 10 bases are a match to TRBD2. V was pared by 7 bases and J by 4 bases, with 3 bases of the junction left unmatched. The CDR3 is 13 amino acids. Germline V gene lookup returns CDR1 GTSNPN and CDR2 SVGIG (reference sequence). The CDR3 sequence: CALAGGVTGELFF. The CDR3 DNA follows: TGTGCCTTAGCGGGAGGAGTCACCGGGGAGCTGTTTTTT.

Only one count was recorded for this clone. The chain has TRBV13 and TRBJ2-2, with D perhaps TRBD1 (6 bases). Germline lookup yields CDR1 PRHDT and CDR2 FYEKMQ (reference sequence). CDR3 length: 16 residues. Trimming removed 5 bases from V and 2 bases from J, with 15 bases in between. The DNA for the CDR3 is TGTGCCAGCAGCCATATCACAGGGAGCAACACCGGGGAGCTGTTTTTT. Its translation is CASSHITGSNTGELFF.

The CDR3 nucleotides read TGCGCCAGCAGCCAAGATCCACTAATTAGACGCTACGAGCAGTACTTC. As protein: CASSQDPLIRRYEQYF. V gene TRBV4-1 combines with J gene TRBJ2-7; D is uncertain. Between the trimmed V and J ends, which lost 0 bases and 3 bases, there was a span of 15 bases. Germline assignment: CDR1 MGHRA and CDR2 YSYEKL. This CDR3 contains 16 residues.

CDR3 amino acids: CASSESAGKETQYF. CDR3 nucleotide sequence: TGCGCCAGCAGTGAGTCAGCAGGGAAAGAGACCCAGTACTTC. J is TRBJ2-5 and V is TRBV10-1, with a weak D call TRBD1 (5 bases). CDR1 and CDR2 (germline): WNHNN, SYGVQD (reference sequence). The CDR3 spans 14 residues. V was shortened by 0 bases and J by 3 bases, with 8 bases between the two germline ends.

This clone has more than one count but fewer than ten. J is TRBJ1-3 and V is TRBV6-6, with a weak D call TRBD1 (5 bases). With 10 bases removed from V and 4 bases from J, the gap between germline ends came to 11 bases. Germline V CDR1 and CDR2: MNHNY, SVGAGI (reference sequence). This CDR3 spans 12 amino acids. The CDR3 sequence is CATTGFGNTIYF. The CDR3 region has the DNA TGTGCCACCACAGGATTCGGAAACACCATATATTTT.

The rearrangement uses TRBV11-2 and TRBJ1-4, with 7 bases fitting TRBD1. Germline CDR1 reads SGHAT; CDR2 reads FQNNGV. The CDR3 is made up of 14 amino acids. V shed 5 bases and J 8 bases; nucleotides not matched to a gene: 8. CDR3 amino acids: CASSRQGAVEKLFF. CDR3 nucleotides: TGTGCCAGCAGCCGACAGGGCGCGGTGGAAAAACTGTTTTTT.

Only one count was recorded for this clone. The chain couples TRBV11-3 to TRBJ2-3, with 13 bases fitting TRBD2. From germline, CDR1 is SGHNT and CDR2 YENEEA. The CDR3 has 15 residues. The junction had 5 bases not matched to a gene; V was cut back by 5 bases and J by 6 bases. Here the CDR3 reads CASSLLAGGWDTQYF. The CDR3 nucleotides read TGTGCCAGCAGCCTACTAGCGGGGGGGTGGGATACGCAGTATTTT.

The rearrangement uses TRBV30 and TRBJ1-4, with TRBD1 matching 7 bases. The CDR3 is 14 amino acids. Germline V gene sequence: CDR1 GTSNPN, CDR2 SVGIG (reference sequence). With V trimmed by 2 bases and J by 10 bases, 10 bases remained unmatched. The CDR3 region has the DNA TGTGCCTGGAGTAGATCGACAGGGACGGGAAAACTGTTTTTT. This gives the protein CAWSRSTGTGKLFF.

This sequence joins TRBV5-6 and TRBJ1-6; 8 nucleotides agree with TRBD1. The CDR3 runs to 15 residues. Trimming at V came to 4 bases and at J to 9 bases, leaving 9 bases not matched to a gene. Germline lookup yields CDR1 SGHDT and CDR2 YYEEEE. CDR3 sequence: CASSPAGTGGSPLHF. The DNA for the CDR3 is TGTGCCAGCAGCCCTGCCGGGACAGGAGGTTCACCCCTCCACTTT. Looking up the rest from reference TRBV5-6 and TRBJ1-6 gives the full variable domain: DAGVTQSPTHLIKTRGQQVTLRCSPKSGHDTVSWYQQALGQGPQFIFQYYEEEERQRGNFPDRFSGHQFPNYSSELNVNALLLGDSALYLCASSPAGTGGSPLHFGNGTRLTVT.

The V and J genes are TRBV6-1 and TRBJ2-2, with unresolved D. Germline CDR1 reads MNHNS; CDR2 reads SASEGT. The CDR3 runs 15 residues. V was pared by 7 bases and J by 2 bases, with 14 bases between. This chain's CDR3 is CASKPARVNTGELFF. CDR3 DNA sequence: TGTGCCAGCAAGCCTGCGCGTGTAAACACCGGGGAGCTGTTTTTT.

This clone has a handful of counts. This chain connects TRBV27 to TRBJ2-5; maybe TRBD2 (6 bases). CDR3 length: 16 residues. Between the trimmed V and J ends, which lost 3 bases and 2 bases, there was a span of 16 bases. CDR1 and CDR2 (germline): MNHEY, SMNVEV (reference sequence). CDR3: CASSLGLPRGQETQYF. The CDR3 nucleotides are TGTGCCAGCAGTTTGGGACTTCCTAGGGGTCAAGAGACCCAGTACTTC.

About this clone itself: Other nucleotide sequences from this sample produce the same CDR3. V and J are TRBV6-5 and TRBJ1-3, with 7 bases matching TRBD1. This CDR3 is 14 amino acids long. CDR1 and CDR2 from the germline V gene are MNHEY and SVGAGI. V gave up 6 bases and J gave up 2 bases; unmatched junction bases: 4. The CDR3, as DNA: TGTGCCAGCAGCCCGGGGACAGCTGGAAACACCATATATTTT. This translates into CASSPGTAGNTIYF.

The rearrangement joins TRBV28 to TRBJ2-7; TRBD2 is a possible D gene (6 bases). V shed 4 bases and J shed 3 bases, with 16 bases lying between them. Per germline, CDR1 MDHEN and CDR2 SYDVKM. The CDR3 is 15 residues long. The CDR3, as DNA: TGTGCCAGCAGTTACGCGACTAGGTTGGGCTACGAGCAGTACTTC. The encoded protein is CASSYATRLGYEQYF.

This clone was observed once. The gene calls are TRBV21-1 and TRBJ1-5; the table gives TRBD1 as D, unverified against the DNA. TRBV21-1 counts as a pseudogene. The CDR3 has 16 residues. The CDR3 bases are TGTGCCAGCAGCACCGGACAGGGAGATAGCAATCAGCCCCAGCATTTT. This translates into CASSTGQGDSNQPQHF.

Here the CDR3 DNA reads TGTGCCAGTAGTATCACAGGGGAATTCTACGAGCAGTACTTC. It yields the protein CASSITGEFYEQYF. The V call is TRBV19, the J call TRBJ2-7, with 7 bases aligning to TRBD1. The CDR3 has 14 residues. J gave up 3 bases and V 3 bases, and 5 bases lay outside the gene matches. The V gene's germline CDR1 is LNHDA and CDR2 SQIVND (reference sequence).

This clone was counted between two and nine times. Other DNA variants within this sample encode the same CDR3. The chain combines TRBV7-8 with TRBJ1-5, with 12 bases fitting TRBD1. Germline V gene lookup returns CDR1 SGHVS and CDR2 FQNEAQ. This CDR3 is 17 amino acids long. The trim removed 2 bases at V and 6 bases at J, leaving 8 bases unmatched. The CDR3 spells CASSLSGGTGGSQPQHF. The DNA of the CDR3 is TGTGCCAGCAGCTTATCAGGGGGGACAGGGGGCTCTCAGCCCCAGCATTTT. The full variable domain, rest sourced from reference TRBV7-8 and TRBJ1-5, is GAGVSQSPRYKVAKRGQDVALRCDPISGHVSLFWYQQALGQGPEFLTYFQNEAQLDKSGLPSDRFFAERPEGSVSTLKIQRTQQEDSAVYLCASSLSGGTGGSQPQHFGDGTRLSIL.

In nucleotides, the CDR3 is TGTGCCAGCAGTTTATCTCGGGACAGTTCCTACGAGCAGTACTTC. Translating it yields CASSLSRDSSYEQYF. V gene TRBV28 combines with J gene TRBJ2-7; 7 bases match TRBD1. The CDR3 loop spans 15 amino acids. From germline, CDR1 is MDHEN and CDR2 SYDVKM. J lost 1 base, V lost 1 base, and 4 bases had no gene match.

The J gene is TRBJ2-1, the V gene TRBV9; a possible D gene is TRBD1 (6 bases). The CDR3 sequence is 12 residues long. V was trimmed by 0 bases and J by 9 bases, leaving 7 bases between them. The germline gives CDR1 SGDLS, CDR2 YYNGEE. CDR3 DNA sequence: TGTGCCAGCAGCGTAGAAGGGGGTGAGCAGTTCTTC. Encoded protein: CASSVEGGEQFF.